The clone carrying this T cell receptor beta chain was recorded a few times. Its target is not known. These data are taken from a study of cytomegalovirus exposure and HLA in healthy donors. PCR involved 60 Vbeta and 13 Jbeta primers. Libraries were prepared by immunoSEQ multiplex PCR; TCRdb keeps only in-frame clonotypes and omits some of them. The data show roughly 160,000 clones, more than 65% seen once. Study observations and caveats: The study carried out a later analysis of TCR beta sequences. It associated some 17,000 of them with specific HLA alleles at a false discovery rate of 0.05.

This CDR3 has 13 residues. The V end lost 0 bases, the J end lost 11 bases, and 10 bases lay between the germline ends. Germline CDR1 is MNHEY and CDR2 is SVGAGI. Sequenced input: PBMCs. V and J are TRBV6-5 and TRBJ1-4; D might be TRBD1 (6 bases). The TCR was taken from a woman between 50 and 59 years old in good health and CMV-seronegative. CDR3: CASSYSRRGKLFF. CDR3 DNA: TGTGCCAGCAGTTACTCCCGAAGGGGGAAACTGTTTTTT.